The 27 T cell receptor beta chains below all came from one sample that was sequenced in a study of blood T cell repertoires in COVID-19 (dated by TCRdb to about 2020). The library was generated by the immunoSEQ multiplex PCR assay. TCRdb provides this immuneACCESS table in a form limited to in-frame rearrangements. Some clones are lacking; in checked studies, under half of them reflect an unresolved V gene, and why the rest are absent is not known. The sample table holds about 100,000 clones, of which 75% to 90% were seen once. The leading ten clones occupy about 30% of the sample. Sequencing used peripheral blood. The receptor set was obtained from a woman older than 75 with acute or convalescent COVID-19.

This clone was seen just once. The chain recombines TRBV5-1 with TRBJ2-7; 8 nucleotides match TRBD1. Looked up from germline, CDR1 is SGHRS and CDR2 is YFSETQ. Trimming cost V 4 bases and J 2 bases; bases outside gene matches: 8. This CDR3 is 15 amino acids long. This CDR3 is CASSAAGTGTYEQYF. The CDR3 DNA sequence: TGCGCCAGCAGCGCGGCCGGGACAGGTACCTACGAGCAGTACTTC.

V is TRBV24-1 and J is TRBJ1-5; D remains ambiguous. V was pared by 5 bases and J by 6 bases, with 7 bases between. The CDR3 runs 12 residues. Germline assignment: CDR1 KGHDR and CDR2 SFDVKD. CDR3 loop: CATSALGQPQHF. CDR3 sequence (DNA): TGTGCCACCAGTGCACTTGGTCAGCCCCAGCATTTT.

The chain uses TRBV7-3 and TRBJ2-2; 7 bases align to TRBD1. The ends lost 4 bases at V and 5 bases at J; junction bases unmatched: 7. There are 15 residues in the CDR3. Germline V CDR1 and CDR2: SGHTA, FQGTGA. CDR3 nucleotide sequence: TGTGCCAGCAGCTCACAGGGGTTTGTAACCGGGGAGCTGTTTTTT. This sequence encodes CASSSQGFVTGELFF.

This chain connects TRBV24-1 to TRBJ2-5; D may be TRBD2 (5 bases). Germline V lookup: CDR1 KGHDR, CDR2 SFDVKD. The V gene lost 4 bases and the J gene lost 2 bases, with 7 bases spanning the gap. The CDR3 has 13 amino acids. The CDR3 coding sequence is TGTGCCACCAGTGACTCGGGACAAGAGACCCAGTACTTC. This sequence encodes CATSDSGQETQYF.

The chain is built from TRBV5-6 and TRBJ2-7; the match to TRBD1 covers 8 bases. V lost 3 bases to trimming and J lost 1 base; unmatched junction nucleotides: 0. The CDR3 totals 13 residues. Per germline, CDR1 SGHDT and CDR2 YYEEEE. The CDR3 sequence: CASSWTGSYEQYF. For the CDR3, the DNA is TGTGCCAGCAGCTGGACAGGGTCCTACGAGCAGTACTTC.

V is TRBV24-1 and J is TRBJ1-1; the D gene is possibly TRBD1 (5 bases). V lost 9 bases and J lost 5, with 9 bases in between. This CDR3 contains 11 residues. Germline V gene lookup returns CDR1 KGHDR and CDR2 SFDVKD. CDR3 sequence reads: CATREGTEAFF. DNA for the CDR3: TGTGCCACCCGGGAGGGGACTGAAGCTTTCTTT.

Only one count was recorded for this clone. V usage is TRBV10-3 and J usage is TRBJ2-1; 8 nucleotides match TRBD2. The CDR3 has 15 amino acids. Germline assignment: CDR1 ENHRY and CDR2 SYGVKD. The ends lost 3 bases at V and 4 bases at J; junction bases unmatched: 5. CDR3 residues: CAISDSGGGYNEQFF. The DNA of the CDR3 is TGTGCCATCAGTGACTCGGGCGGGGGGTACAATGAGCAGTTCTTC.

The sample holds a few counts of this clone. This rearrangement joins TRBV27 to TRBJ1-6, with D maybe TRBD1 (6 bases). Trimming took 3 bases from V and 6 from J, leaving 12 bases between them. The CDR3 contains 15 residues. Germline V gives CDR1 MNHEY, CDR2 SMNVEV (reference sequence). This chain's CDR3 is CASSLTPRGNSPLHF. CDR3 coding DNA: TGTGCCAGCAGTTTGACCCCCAGGGGTAATTCACCCCTCCACTTT.

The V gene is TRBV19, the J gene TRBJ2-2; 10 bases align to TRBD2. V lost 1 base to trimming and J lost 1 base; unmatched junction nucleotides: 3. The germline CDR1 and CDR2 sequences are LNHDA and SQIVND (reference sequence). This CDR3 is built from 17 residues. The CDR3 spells CASSIVLAGVNTGELFF. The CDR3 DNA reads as TGTGCCAGTAGTATAGTTCTAGCGGGAGTGAACACCGGGGAGCTGTTTTTT. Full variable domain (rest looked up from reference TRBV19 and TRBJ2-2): DGGITQSPKYLFRKEGQNVTLSCEQNLNHDAMYWYRQDPGQGLRLIYYSQIVNDFQKGDIAEGYSVSREKKESFPLTVTSAQKNPTAFYLCASSIVLAGVNTGELFFGEGSRLTVL.

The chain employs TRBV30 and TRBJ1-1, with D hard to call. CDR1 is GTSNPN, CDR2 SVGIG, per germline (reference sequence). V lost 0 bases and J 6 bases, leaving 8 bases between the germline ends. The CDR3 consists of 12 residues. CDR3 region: CAWSVISAEAFF. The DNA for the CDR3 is TGTGCCTGGAGTGTAATTTCGGCTGAAGCTTTCTTT. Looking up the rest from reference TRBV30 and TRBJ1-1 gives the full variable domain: SQTIHQWPATLVQPVGSPLSLECTVEGTSNPNLYWYRQAAGRGLQLLFYSVGIGQISSEVPQNLSASRPQDRQFILSSKKLLLSDSGFYLCAWSVISAEAFFGQGTRLTVV.

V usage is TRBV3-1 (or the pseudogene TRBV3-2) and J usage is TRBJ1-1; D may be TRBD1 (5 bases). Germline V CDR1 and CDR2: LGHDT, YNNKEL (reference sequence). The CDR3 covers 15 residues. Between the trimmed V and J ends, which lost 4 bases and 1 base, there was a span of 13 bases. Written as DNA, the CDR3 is TGTGCCAGCAGCCCAAGACAGCTACCGAACACTGAAGCTTTCTTT. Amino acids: CASSPRQLPNTEAFF.

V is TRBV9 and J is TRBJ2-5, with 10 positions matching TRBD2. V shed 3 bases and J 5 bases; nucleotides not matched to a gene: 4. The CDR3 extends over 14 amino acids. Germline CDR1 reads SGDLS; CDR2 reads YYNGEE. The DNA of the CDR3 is TGTGCCAGCAGCGCCCAAGCGGGGGGGGAGACCCAGTACTTC. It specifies CASSAQAGGETQYF. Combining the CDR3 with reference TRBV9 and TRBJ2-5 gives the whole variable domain DSGVTQTPKHLITATGQRVTLRCSPRSGDLSVYWYQQSLDQGLQFLIQYYNGEERAKGNILERFSAQQFPDLHSELNLSSLELGDSALYFCASSAQAGGETQYFGPGTRLLVL.

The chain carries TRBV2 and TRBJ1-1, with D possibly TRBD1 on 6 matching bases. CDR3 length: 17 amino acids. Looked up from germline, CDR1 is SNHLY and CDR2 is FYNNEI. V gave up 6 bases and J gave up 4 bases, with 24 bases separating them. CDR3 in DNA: TGTGCCAGCAGGGGCCCTTGGGGATTCAGGGGTCTCACTGAAGCTTTCTTT. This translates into CASRGPWGFRGLTEAFF. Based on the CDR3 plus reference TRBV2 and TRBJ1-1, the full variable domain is EPEVTQTPSHQVTQMGQEVILRCVPISNHLYFYWYRQILGQKVEFLVSFYNNEISEKSEIFDDQFSVERPDGSNFTLKIRSTKLEDSAMYFCASRGPWGFRGLTEAFFGQGTRLTVV.

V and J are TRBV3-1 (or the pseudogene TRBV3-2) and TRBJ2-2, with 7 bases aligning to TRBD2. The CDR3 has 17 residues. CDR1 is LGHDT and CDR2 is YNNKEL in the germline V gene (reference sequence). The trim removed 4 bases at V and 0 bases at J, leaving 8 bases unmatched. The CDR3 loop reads CASSRSRDYPNTGELFF. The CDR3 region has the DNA TGTGCCAGCAGCCGCTCGAGGGACTATCCGAACACCGGGGAGCTGTTTTTT.

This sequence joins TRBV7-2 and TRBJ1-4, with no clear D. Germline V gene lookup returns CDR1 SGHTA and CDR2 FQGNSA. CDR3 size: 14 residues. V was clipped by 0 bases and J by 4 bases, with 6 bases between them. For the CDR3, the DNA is TGTGCCAGCAGCTTAGCTAGGAGTAATGAAAAACTGTTTTTT. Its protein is CASSLARSNEKLFF.

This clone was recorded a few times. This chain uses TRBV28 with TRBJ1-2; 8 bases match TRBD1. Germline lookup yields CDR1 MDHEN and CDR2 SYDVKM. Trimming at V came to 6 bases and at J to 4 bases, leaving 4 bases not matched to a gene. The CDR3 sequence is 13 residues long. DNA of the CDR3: TGTGCCAGCAGGTCCGGGACAGGCTATGGCTACACCTTC. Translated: CASRSGTGYGYTF.

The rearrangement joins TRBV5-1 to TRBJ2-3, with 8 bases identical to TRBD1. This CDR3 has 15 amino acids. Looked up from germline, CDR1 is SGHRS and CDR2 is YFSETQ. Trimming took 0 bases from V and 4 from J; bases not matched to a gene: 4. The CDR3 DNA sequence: TGCGCCAGCAGCTTGGATGGGACAGGTCCAGATACGCAGTATTTT. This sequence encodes CASSLDGTGPDTQYF.

CDR3 in amino acids: CASSPLAGVVNQPQHF. The CDR3 DNA follows: TGTGCCAGCAGCCCCCTGGCAGGGGTGGTCAATCAGCCCCAGCATTTT. This chain links TRBV6-2 or TRBV6-3 with TRBJ1-5, with D perhaps TRBD1 (6 bases). The CDR3 contains 16 residues. V shed 6 bases and J shed 3 bases, with 18 bases lying between them. The germline CDR1 and CDR2 sequences are MNHEY and SVGEGT.

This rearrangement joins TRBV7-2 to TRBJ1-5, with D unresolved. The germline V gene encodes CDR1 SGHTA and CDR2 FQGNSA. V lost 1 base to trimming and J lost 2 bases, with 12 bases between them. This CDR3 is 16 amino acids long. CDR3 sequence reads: CASSLVREIGNQPQHF. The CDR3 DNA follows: TGTGCCAGCAGCTTAGTAAGGGAGATTGGCAATCAGCCCCAGCATTTT.

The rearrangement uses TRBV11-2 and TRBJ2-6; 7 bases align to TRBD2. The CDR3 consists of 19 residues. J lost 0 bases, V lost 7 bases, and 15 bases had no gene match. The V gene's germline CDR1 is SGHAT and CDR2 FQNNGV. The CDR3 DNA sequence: TGTGCCAGCACCGGCTGGGGGGGAAATACTTACTCTGGGGCCAACGTCCTGACTTTC. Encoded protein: CASTGWGGNTYSGANVLTF. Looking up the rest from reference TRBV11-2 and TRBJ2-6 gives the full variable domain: EAGVAQSPRYKIIEKRQSVAFWCNPISGHATLYWYQQILGQGPKLLIQFQNNGVVDDSQLPKDRFSAERLKGVDSTLKIQPAKLEDSAVYLCASTGWGGNTYSGANVLTFGAGSRLTVL.

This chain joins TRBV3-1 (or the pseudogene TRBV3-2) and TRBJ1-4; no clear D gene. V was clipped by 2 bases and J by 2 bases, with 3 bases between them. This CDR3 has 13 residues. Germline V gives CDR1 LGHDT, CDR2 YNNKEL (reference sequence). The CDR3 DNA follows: TGTGCCAGCAGCCAAAGCACTAATGAAAAACTGTTTTTT. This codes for CASSQSTNEKLFF.

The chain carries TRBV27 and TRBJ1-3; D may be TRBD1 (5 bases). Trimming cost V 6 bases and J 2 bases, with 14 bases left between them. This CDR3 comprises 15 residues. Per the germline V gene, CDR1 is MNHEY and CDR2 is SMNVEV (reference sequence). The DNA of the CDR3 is TGTGCCAGCAGCCAATCCAGGGCCACTGGAAACACCATATATTTT. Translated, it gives CASSQSRATGNTIYF.

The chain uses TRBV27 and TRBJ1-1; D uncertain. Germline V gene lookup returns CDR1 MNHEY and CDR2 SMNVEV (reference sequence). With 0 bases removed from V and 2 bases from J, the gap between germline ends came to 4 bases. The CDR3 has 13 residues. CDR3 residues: CASSLSRNTEAFF. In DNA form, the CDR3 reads TGTGCCAGCAGTTTATCCAGAAACACTGAAGCTTTCTTT.

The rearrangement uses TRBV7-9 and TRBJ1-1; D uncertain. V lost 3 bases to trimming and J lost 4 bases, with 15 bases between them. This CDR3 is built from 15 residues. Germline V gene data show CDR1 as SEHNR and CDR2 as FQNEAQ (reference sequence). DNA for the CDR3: TGTGCCAGCAGCTTGGACGGGGTGCCAGGCACTGAAGCTTTCTTT. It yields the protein CASSLDGVPGTEAFF.

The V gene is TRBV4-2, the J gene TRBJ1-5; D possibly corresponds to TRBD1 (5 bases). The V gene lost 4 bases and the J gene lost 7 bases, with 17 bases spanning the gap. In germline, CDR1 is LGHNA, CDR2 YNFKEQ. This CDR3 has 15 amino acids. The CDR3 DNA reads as TGTGCCAGCAGCCCGAGGTTACGGGGGGACCAGCCCCAGCATTTT. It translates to CASSPRLRGDQPQHF.

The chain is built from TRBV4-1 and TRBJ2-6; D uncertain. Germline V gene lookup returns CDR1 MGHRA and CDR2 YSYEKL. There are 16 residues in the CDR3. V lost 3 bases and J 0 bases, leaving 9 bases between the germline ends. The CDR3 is CASSQASSSGANVLTF. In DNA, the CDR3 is TGCGCCAGCAGCCAGGCTTCCAGCTCTGGGGCCAACGTCCTGACTTTC.

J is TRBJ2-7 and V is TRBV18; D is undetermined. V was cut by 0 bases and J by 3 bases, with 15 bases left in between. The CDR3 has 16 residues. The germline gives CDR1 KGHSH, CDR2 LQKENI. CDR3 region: CASSPPGLPGLYEQYF. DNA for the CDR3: TGTGCCAGCTCACCACCGGGCCTCCCCGGCCTCTACGAGCAGTACTTC.